These 18 T cell receptor beta chains share one sample of origin, sequenced in a study of T cells after yellow fever vaccination. One entry per CDR3 protein, called by TCRdb with MiXCR from the 5' RACE reads. The repertoire holds hundreds of thousands of distinct CDR3 sequences, with approximately 12% as singletons. This material consisted of CD4+ T cells sorted from PBMCs, taken 15 days after the yellow fever booster vaccination. The receptors shown here come from a man aged 18-30 years who received the YFV17D yellow fever vaccine.

J is TRBJ1-6 and V is TRBV7-2; 10 bases match TRBD1. J was trimmed by 8 bases and V by 2 bases; bases with no gene match: 12. CDR3 length equals 18 residues. The germline gives CDR1 SGHTA, CDR2 FQGNSA. DNA of the CDR3: TGTGCCAGCAGCTTAAAGGGGACAGGGGTGAGGTATCATTCACCCCTCCACTTT. Translation: CASSLKGTGVRYHSPLHF. Filled out from reference TRBV7-2 and TRBJ1-6, the complete variable domain reads GAGVSQSPSNKVTEKGKDVELRCDPISGHTALYWYRQSLGQGLEFLIYFQGNSAPDKSGLPSDRFSAERTGGSVSTLTIQRTQQEDSAVYLCASSLKGTGVRYHSPLHFGNGTRLTVT.

V is TRBV11-2 and J is TRBJ2-2; TRBD1 might be the D (5 bases). The V end was cut by 6 bases, the J end by 5 bases, with 22 bases between. Germline V CDR1 and CDR2: SGHAT, FQNNGV. The CDR3 spans 17 residues. Here the CDR3 DNA reads TGTGCCAGCAGTTCTCGACCCGCAGGGTGGGAAACCGGGGAGCTGTTTTTT. As protein: CASSSRPAGWETGELFF.

The J gene is TRBJ2-3, the V gene TRBV6-1; D remains ambiguous. The germline V gene encodes CDR1 MNHNS and CDR2 SASEGT. V lost 7 bases and J lost 6, with 11 bases in between. This CDR3 is built from 12 residues. CDR3 residues: CASTIAPDTQYF. CDR3 bases: TGTGCCAGCACAATCGCCCCCGATACGCAGTATTTT.

This clonotype was observed a few times. The rearrangement joins TRBV6-2 or TRBV6-3 to TRBJ2-2; D ambiguous. V dropped 6 bases and J dropped 2 bases, with 13 bases sitting between them. Per the germline V gene, CDR1 is MNHEY and CDR2 is SVGEGT. CDR3 length equals 15 residues. The CDR3 protein is CASSPGHSNTGELFF. The CDR3 DNA follows: TGTGCCAGCAGCCCCGGCCACTCTAACACCGGGGAGCTGTTTTTT.

The sample holds a few counts of this clonotype. This chain links TRBV6-2 or TRBV6-3 with TRBJ2-5; D may match TRBD1 or TRBD2 (5 bases each). V was shortened by 6 bases and J by 1 base, with 12 bases between the two germline ends. CDR3 length: 14 residues. Germline values: CDR1 MNHEY, CDR2 SVGEGT. In DNA form, the CDR3 reads TGTGCCAGCAGCTGGTTGGGGGTCCAAGAGACCCAGTACTTC. This translates into CASSWLGVQETQYF.

Of note for this clonotype: The junction does not match germline at one end; this may be a read error. The V call is TRBV7-2, the J call TRBJ1-1, with D unclear. The germline V gene has CDR1 SGHTA and CDR2 FQGNSA. The CDR3 consists of 14 residues. The CDR3 spells CASTLGGGNTEAFF. The DNA for the CDR3 is TGTGCCAGCACCTTAGGTGGCGGGAACACTGAAGCTTTCTTT.

The sample holds a few counts of this clonotype. V usage is TRBV7-2 and J usage is TRBJ2-7, with 8 bases aligning to TRBD1. This CDR3 has 14 residues. Germline CDR1 is SGHTA and CDR2 is FQGNSA. J gave up 6 bases and V 4 bases, and 8 bases lay outside the gene matches. The CDR3 is CASSSDRGRGEQYF. In nucleotides, the CDR3 is TGTGCCAGCAGCTCAGACAGGGGAAGAGGCGAGCAGTACTTC.

The J gene is TRBJ2-3, the V gene TRBV7-3, with 13 bases that match TRBD2. There are 19 residues in the CDR3. The germline gives CDR1 SGHTA, CDR2 FQGTGA. The trim removed 5 bases at V and 0 bases at J, leaving 11 bases unmatched. The CDR3 bases are TGTGCCAGCAGCCCCGTGGGGGGGGGACTAGCGGGGAGCACAGATACGCAGTATTTT. It specifies CASSPVGGGLAGSTDTQYF. Using reference TRBV7-3 and TRBJ2-3 for the parts outside the CDR3, the full variable domain is GAGVSQTPSNKVTEKGKYVELRCDPISGHTALYWYRQSLGQGPEFLIYFQGTGAADDSGLPNDRFFAVRPEGSVSTLKIQRTERGDSAVYLCASSPVGGGLAGSTDTQYFGPGTRLTVL.

This clonotype came up a few times. The V gene is TRBV7-8, the J gene TRBJ2-5, with D maybe TRBD2 (6 bases). Trimming took 5 bases from V and 5 from J, leaving 21 bases between them. CDR1 SGHVS and CDR2 FQNEAQ come from the germline V gene. This CDR3 is 16 amino acids long. Here the CDR3 DNA reads TGTGCCAGCAGCCCGCGGAGGCAGGGTGGGGGGGAGACCCAGTACTTC. This codes for CASSPRRQGGGETQYF.

On this clonotype itself: An end of the junction differs from the germline gene, which may be a read error. The CDR3 is CASSLAGNEQFF. For the CDR3, the DNA is TGTGCCAGCAGCTTAGCGGGCAATGAGCAGTTCTTC. The chain carries TRBV5-1 and TRBJ2-1; 7 bases are shared with TRBD2. Germline CDR1 and CDR2: SGHRS and YFSETQ. The CDR3 is 12 amino acids.

The V and J genes are TRBV4-3 and TRBJ2-3, with D unresolved. The CDR3 sequence is 14 residues long. V lost 0 bases and J lost 4, with 8 bases in between. Germline-derived CDR1 and CDR2 are LGHNA and YSLEER. The CDR3, as DNA: TGCGCCAGCAGCCAAGATGCATCCGCAGATACGCAGTATTTT. Its protein product is CASSQDASADTQYF.

CDR3 bases: TGTGCCAGCAGTTACTCACCCAGGGCCGGGGGGTCCTACGAGCAGTACTTC. Translated: CASSYSPRAGGSYEQYF. V and J are TRBV6-2 or TRBV6-3 and TRBJ2-7, with 7 positions matching TRBD2. Trimming removed 0 bases from V and 1 base from J; junction bases left unmatched: 9. The CDR3 extends over 17 amino acids. The germline gives CDR1 MNHEY, CDR2 SVGEGT.

The CDR3 spells CASTLTGTTEAFF. Written as DNA, the CDR3 is TGTGCCAGTACCTTAACAGGGACGACTGAAGCTTTCTTT. V gene TRBV19 combines with J gene TRBJ1-1; possible D gene TRBD1, 6 bases. Germline V gene lookup returns CDR1 LNHDA and CDR2 SQIVND (reference sequence). V was pared by 7 bases and J by 5 bases, with 14 bases between. CDR3 length equals 13 residues.

In this sample, this clonotype turned up many times. This chain links TRBV4-1 with TRBJ2-4, with D possibly TRBD1 on 6 matching bases. The CDR3 contains 16 residues. Per the germline V gene, CDR1 is MGHRA and CDR2 is YSYEKL. V lost 3 bases to trimming and J lost 0 bases, with 12 bases between them. This chain's CDR3 is CASSQTGRGAKNIQYF. In nucleotides, the CDR3 is TGCGCCAGCAGCCAGACCGGCAGGGGAGCCAAAAACATTCAGTACTTC.

This clonotype was recorded a few times. The chain is built from TRBV19 and TRBJ1-1; D is ambiguous. The V end was cut by 4 bases, the J end by 5 bases, with 17 bases between. Germline values: CDR1 LNHDA, CDR2 SQIVND (reference sequence). The CDR3 is made up of 15 amino acids. CDR3 nucleotide sequence: TGTGCCAGTAGTAGGGTCTCAGTCTTGGTTACTGAAGCTTTCTTT. Its protein product is CASSRVSVLVTEAFF.

This clonotype was detected ten times or more. The genes are TRBV4-1 and TRBJ1-5; D might be TRBD1 (6 bases). V was cut by 4 bases and J by 6 bases, with 16 bases left in between. This CDR3 comprises 15 residues. From germline, CDR1 is MGHRA and CDR2 YSYEKL. The CDR3 nucleotides read TGCGCCAGCAGCCCGGGGCGGACAGACGGTCAGCCCCAGCATTTT. It translates to CASSPGRTDGQPQHF.

This clonotype was observed at least ten times. The chain recombines TRBV11-2 with TRBJ2-7; D is unclear. The CDR3 totals 13 residues. CDR1 is SGHAT, CDR2 FQNNGV, per germline. Trimming left V 0 bases short and J 7 bases short, with 10 bases between. The CDR3 DNA reads TGTGCCAGCAGCTTAGATCGGAGCAGGGAGCAGTACTTC. It codes for CASSLDRSREQYF.

This clonotype was found a few times. The chain has TRBV6-2 or TRBV6-3 and TRBJ1-1, with D maybe TRBD1 (5 bases). V lost 6 bases and J lost 5, with 13 bases in between. The germline V gene has CDR1 MNHEY and CDR2 SVGEGT. The CDR3 loop spans 13 amino acids. This CDR3 reads CASRKGTVTEAFF. The CDR3 bases are TGTGCCAGCAGGAAAGGGACGGTGACTGAAGCTTTCTTT.